These 19 T cell receptor beta chains originate from one sample sequenced in a study of T-cell reconstitution after alpha-beta-depleted transplantation in children. Library preparation (for TCRbeta) was performed with unique molecular identifiers. A single record per CDR3 protein comes from TCRdb applying MiXCR to the PCR reads. The table has 440,000 or so distinct CDR3 sequences, around two fifths seen once. Sequencing used PBMCs, obtained before TCRalphabeta/CD19-depleted stem cell transplant. The receptors here all came from a girl aged 2-10 years with aplastic anemia, due to receive a stem cell transplant.

The chain is built from TRBV20-1 and TRBJ1-3; TRBD1 might be the D (5 bases). With 3 bases removed from V and 0 bases from J, the gap between germline ends came to 12 bases. CDR3 length: 15 amino acids. Per the germline V gene, CDR1 is DFQATT and CDR2 is SNEGSKA (reference sequence). The CDR3 region is CSASGGYSSGNTIYF. CDR3 DNA sequence: TGCAGTGCTAGTGGGGGTTACAGCTCTGGAAACACCATATATTTT.

This clonotype was seen a handful of times. The chain is built from TRBV20-1 and TRBJ2-7, with D possibly being TRBD2 (5 bases). Trimming took 5 bases from V and 3 from J, leaving 11 bases between them. The CDR3 extends over 12 amino acids. CDR1 is DFQATT, CDR2 SNEGSKA, per germline (reference sequence). CDR3 amino acids: CSAATTHYEQYF. As DNA, the CDR3 is TGCAGTGCTGCGACTACCCACTACGAGCAGTACTTC.

This clonotype was found a few times. The chain employs TRBV6-1 and TRBJ2-2, with TRBD1 identical over 7 bases. Germline V lookup: CDR1 MNHNS, CDR2 SASEGT. The V gene end was trimmed by 3 bases and the J gene end by 6 bases; junction bases not matched to a gene: 1. CDR3 size: 13 residues. The CDR3 DNA is TGTGCCAGCAGTGATCAGGGGGCCGGGGAGCTGTTTTTT. Its protein is CASSDQGAGELFF.

In this sample, this clonotype turned up many times. CDR3 bases: TGTGCCAGCAGCTCAACGGACGGGACAGGGGGGAACTATGGCTACACCTTC. Protein sequence: CASSSTDGTGGNYGYTF. This chain connects TRBV7-9 to TRBJ1-2, with 11 nucleotides matching TRBD1. This CDR3 is built from 17 residues. Trimming removed 4 bases from V and 2 bases from J; junction bases left unmatched: 9. Germline V lookup: CDR1 SEHNR, CDR2 FQNEAQ (reference sequence).

The genes are TRBV7-2 and TRBJ2-2; no reliable D call. This CDR3 has 15 amino acids. V lost 1 base, J lost 1 base, and 7 bases lay in between. Germline V gene data show CDR1 as SGHTA and CDR2 as FQGNSA. Here the CDR3 DNA reads TGTGCCAGCAGCTTAGGTAGACTGAACACCGGGGAGCTGTTTTTT. It is translated as CASSLGRLNTGELFF.

This clonotype was found many times. This chain uses TRBV5-1 with TRBJ1-1; no clear D gene. CDR3 size: 17 residues. Deletions cut 4 bases from V and 0 bases from J, with 19 bases between. CDR1 and CDR2 (germline): SGHRS, YFSETQ. CDR3 region: CASSLGGPRLLNTEAFF. For the CDR3, the DNA is TGCGCCAGCAGCCTTGGCGGACCGAGGCTCCTGAACACTGAAGCTTTCTTT.

The table lists this clonotype with many counts. The rearrangement joins TRBV6-2 or TRBV6-3 to TRBJ2-2; 7 nucleotides agree with TRBD1. The CDR3 consists of 18 residues. Germline CDR1 reads MNHEY; CDR2 reads SVGEGT. J lost 1 base, V lost 6 bases, and 14 bases had no gene match. The CDR3 protein is CASSLNPGQVLNTGELFF. CDR3 DNA: TGTGCCAGCAGCCTAAACCCAGGACAGGTCCTGAACACCGGGGAGCTGTTTTTT.

The V gene is TRBV20-1, the J gene TRBJ2-1; 8 bases fit TRBD2. V trimming: 0 bases; J trimming: 4 bases; junction bases outside the gene matches: 8. CDR3 length: 16 residues. Germline V gene lookup returns CDR1 DFQATT and CDR2 SNEGSKA (reference sequence). The CDR3 nucleotides are TGCAGTGCTAGAGATCCAGCGGGAGCCGTTTACAATGAGCAGTTCTTC. Protein sequence: CSARDPAGAVYNEQFF.

The V call is TRBV6-1, the J call TRBJ1-1; D possibly corresponds to TRBD1 (5 bases). V was shortened by 5 bases and J by 1 base, with 14 bases between the two germline ends. Germline CDR1 and CDR2: MNHNS and SASEGT. The CDR3 length is 15 residues. The CDR3: CASSRPGTGNTEAFF. The DNA of the CDR3 is TGTGCCAGCAGTAGGCCCGGGACGGGGAACACTGAAGCTTTCTTT.

The rearrangement uses TRBV29-1 and TRBJ1-1, with D possibly being TRBD1 (5 bases). The germline V and J ends were trimmed by 7 bases and 3 bases, with 12 bases remaining between them. The CDR3 is 12 residues long. CDR1 and CDR2 from the germline V gene are SQVTM and ANQGSEA. CDR3 coding DNA: TGCAGCGGCAGGGTGGGTTACACTGAAGCTTTCTTT. Its translation: CSGRVGYTEAFF.

This clonotype was seen more than once but under ten times. The chain couples TRBV11-2 to TRBJ2-3, with D uncertain. The CDR3 sequence is 15 residues long. V gave up 2 bases and J gave up 2 bases, with 11 bases separating them. CDR1 SGHAT and CDR2 FQNNGV come from the germline V gene. As DNA, the CDR3 is TGTGCCAGCAGCTTAAACGTGCAATACACAGATACGCAGTATTTT. It encodes CASSLNVQYTDTQYF.

The chain links TRBV2 to TRBJ2-3, with D perhaps matching TRBD2 (5 bases). This CDR3 region has 13 residues. With 10 bases removed from V and 6 bases from J, the gap between germline ends came to 17 bases. In germline, CDR1 is SNHLY, CDR2 FYNNEI. The CDR3 DNA reads as TGTGCCACTCCCCGGACTTCGAGTGATACGCAGTATTTT. This sequence encodes CATPRTSSDTQYF. The full variable domain, with the rest looked up from reference TRBV2 and TRBJ2-3, is EPEVTQTPSHQVTQMGQEVILRCVPISNHLYFYWYRQILGQKVEFLVSFYNNEISEKSEIFDDQFSVERPDGSNFTLKIRSTKLEDSAMYFCATPRTSSDTQYFGPGTRLTVL.

V and J are TRBV27 and TRBJ2-3; the D is unclear. Trimming cost V 5 bases and J 4 bases, with 22 bases left between them. CDR1 is MNHEY and CDR2 is SMNVEV in the germline V gene (reference sequence). There are 17 residues in the CDR3. This CDR3 reads CASSGAPDATKADTQYF. DNA for the CDR3: TGTGCCAGCAGTGGAGCCCCCGACGCGACCAAGGCAGATACGCAGTATTTT.

V usage is TRBV5-6 and J usage is TRBJ2-3; D unclear. The CDR3 is made up of 16 amino acids. The germline gives CDR1 SGHDT, CDR2 YYEEEE. Trimming shortened V by 0 bases and J by 0 bases, and 11 bases separated the two germline ends. The CDR3 here is CASSLAAVISTDTQYF. DNA of the CDR3: TGTGCCAGCAGCTTGGCCGCCGTGATTAGCACAGATACGCAGTATTTT.

The V call is TRBV20-1, the J call TRBJ2-3; the match to TRBD1 covers 7 bases. Unmatched junction bases numbered 0, after V lost 0 bases and J lost 0 bases. There are 14 residues in the CDR3. Germline lookup yields CDR1 DFQATT and CDR2 SNEGSKA (reference sequence). This CDR3 reads CSAREQGSTDTQYF. The CDR3 region has the DNA TGCAGTGCTAGAGAACAGGGGAGCACAGATACGCAGTATTTT.

The J gene is TRBJ2-3, the V gene TRBV7-9; TRBD2 matches 11 bases. This CDR3 is 15 amino acids long. Unmatched junction bases numbered 0, after V lost 3 bases and J lost 1 base. CDR1 and CDR2 from the germline V gene are SEHNR and FQNEAQ (reference sequence). The CDR3 DNA is TGTGCCAGCAGCTTTAGCGGGAGGGGCACAGATACGCAGTATTTT. Encoded protein: CASSFSGRGTDTQYF.

J is TRBJ2-7 and V is TRBV18, with D tentatively TRBD1 or TRBD2 (6 bases each). Trimming removed 8 bases from V and 3 bases from J, with 20 bases in between. Germline values: CDR1 KGHSH, CDR2 LQKENI. This CDR3 is built from 15 residues. Written as DNA, the CDR3 is TGTGCCAGCCTTTTGGACAGCCGGGGGAACTACGAGCAGTACTTC. It is translated as CASLLDSRGNYEQYF.

The chain is built from TRBV12-3 or TRBV12-4 and TRBJ1-1; no definite D call. The CDR3 covers 13 residues. V was shortened by 2 bases and J by 3 bases, with 7 bases between the two germline ends. The CDR3: CASSLISDTEAFF. The CDR3 DNA reads as TGTGCCAGCAGTTTAATTTCGGACACTGAAGCTTTCTTT.

The rearrangement links TRBV12-3 or TRBV12-4 to TRBJ1-2, with D tentatively TRBD1 (6 bases). Trimming pared 5 bases from V and 0 bases from J, leaving 19 bases between. This CDR3 is 17 amino acids long. CDR3 sequence reads: CASSLRGQSLANYGYTF. The CDR3 coding sequence is TGTGCCAGCAGTCTCAGGGGCCAGTCGTTAGCTAACTATGGCTACACCTTC.